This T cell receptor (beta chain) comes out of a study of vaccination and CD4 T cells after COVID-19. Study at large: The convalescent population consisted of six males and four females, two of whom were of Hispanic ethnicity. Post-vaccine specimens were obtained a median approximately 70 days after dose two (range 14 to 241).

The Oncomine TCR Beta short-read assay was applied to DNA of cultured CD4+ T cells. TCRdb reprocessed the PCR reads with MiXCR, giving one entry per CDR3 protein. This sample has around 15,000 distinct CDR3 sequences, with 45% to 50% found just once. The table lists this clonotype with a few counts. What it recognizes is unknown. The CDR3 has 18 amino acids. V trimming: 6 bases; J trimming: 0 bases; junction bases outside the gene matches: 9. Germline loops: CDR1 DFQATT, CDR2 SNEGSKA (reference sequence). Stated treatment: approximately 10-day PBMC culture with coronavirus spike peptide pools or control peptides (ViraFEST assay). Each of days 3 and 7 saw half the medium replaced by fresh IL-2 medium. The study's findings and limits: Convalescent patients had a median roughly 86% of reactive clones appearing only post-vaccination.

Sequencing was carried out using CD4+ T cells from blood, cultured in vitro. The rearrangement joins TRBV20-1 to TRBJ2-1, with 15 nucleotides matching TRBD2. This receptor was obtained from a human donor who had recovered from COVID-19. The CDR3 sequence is CSAGGTSGGSFSYNEQFF. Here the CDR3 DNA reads TGCAGTGCCGGCGGGACTAGCGGGGGGTCGTTCTCCTACAATGAGCAGTTCTTC.